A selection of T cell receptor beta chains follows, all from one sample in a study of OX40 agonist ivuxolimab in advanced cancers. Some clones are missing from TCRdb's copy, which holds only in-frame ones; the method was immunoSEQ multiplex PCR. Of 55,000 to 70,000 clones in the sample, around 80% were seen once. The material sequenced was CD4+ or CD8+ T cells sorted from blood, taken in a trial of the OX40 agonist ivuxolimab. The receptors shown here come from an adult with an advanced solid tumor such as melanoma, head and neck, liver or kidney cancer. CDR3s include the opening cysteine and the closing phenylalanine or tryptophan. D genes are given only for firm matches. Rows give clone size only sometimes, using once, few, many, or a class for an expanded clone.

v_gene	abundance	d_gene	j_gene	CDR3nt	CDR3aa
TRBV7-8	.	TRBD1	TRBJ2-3	TGTGCCAGCAGCTTCCTCTTGGACAGGGGGCGAGGGGCAGATACGCAGTATTTT	CASSFLLDRGRGADTQYF
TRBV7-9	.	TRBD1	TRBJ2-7	TGTGCCAGCAGCTTAGACAGGGGTAGCGACGAGCAGTACTTC	CASSLDRGSDEQYF
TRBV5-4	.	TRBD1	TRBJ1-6	TGTGCCAGCAGCAACCCGACAGGGAGAGGATATTCACCCCTCCACTTT	CASSNPTGRGYSPLHF
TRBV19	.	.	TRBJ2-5	TGTGCCAGTAAGCGGAGGTTGGAGGCCTACGGGGAGACCCAGTACTTC	CASKRRLEAYGETQYF
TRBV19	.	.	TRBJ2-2	TGTGCCAGTAACGCAGCGGTCGGGGAGCTGTTTTTT	CASNAAVGELFF
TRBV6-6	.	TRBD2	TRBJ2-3	TGTGCCAGCAATATCGGGACTAGCCTTAGCACAGATACGCAGTATTTT	CASNIGTSLSTDTQYF
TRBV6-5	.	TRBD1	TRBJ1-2	TGTGCCAGCAGACCCGGGACAGGGGATGGCTACACCTTC	CASRPGTGDGYTF
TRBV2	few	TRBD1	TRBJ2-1	TGTGCCAGCAGTGAAGCGAAAGGGACAGGGATATACAATGAGCAGTTCTTC	CASSEAKGTGIYNEQFF
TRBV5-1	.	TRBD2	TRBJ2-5	TGCGCCAGCAGCTTGGCCCGGTTAGCGGGCCTCGAAGAGACCCAGTACTTC	CASSLARLAGLEETQYF
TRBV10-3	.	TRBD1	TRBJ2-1	TGTGCCATCAGAAGACAGGGAGCAGGGCAGTTCTTC	CAIRRQGAGQFF
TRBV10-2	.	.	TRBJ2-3	TGCGCCAGCAGTGAGGGCGCGGGGCTGAACACAGATACGCAGTATTTT	CASSEGAGLNTDTQYF
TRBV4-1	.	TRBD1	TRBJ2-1	TGCGCCAGCAGCCAAGGATCGACAGGGGGGGGTTATGAGCAGTTCTTC	CASSQGSTGGGYEQFF
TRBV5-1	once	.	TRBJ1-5	TGCGCCAGCAGCTTGGGACAGGCTAATCAGCCCCAGCATTTT	CASSLGQANQPQHF
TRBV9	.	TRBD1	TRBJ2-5	TGTGCCAGCAGCCCCAGCGGACAGGGAGGTGGGGAGACCCAGTACTTC	CASSPSGQGGGETQYF
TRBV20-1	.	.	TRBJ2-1	TGCAGTGCTAGAGATATATTTCAGCAGTTCTTC	CSARDIFQQFF
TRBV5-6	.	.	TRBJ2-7	TGTGCCAGCACCGATTTCCGAAGAGGGCTGAGCTCCTACGAGCAGTACTTC	CASTDFRRGLSSYEQYF
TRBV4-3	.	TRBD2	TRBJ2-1	TGCGCCAGTGCGGGGGGGAGCGGGCATGAGCAGTTCTTC	CASAGGSGHEQFF
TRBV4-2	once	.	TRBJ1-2	TGTGCCAGCGGAGGGGATCGGGGCTATGGCTACACCTTC	CASGGDRGYGYTF
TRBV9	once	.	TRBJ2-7	TGTGCCAGCAGCCCAGCGGTACAACCTACCTACGAGCAGTACTTC	CASSPAVQPTYEQYF
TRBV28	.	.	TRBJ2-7	TGTGCCAGCAGTTTGGTCAGAGACTACGAGCAGTACTTC	CASSLVRDYEQYF
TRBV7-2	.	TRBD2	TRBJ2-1	TGTGCCAGTAGTAGCGGGGCTGAGCAGTTCTTC	CASSSGAEQFF
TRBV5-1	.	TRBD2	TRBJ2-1	TGCGCCAGCAGAGACTCAGCGGGGGCCCTCGATGAGCAGTTCTTC	CASRDSAGALDEQFF
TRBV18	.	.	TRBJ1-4	TGTGCCAGCTCACCACCGAGCAGTGGGGGTGAAAAACTGTTTTTT	CASSPPSSGGEKLFF
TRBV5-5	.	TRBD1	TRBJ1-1	TGTGCCAGCAGCTTGACAGGGGGCGAGAACACTGAAGCTTTCTTT	CASSLTGGENTEAFF
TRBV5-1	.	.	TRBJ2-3	TGCGCCAGCAGCCCGGGAGTCACTGGGAGCACAGATACGCAGTATTTT	CASSPGVTGSTDTQYF
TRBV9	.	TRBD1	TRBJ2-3	TGTGCCAGCAGCACAGGGACAGTCGGCACAGATACGCAGTATTTT	CASSTGTVGTDTQYF
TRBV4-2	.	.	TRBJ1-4	TGTGCCAGCAGCCCGCTTGACCAACCCTCCGAAAAACTGTTTTTT	CASSPLDQPSEKLFF
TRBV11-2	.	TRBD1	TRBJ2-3	TGTGCCAGCAGCGACGGTGGGACAGGGGTGACAGATACGCAGTATTTT	CASSDGGTGVTDTQYF
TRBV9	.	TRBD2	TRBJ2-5	TGTGCCAGCAGCGCCTTTAGCGGGGGGGCAGAGACCCAGTACTTC	CASSAFSGGAETQYF
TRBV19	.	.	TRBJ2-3	TGTGCCAGTAGTATAGATAAAGATACGCAGTATTTT	CASSIDKDTQYF
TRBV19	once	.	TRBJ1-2	TGTGCCAGTAGTATCCAGGGTTATGGCTACACCTTC	CASSIQGYGYTF
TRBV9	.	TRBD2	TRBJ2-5	TGTGCCAGCAGCGTAGGGGGACTAGCGGGGGAACAAGAGACCCAGTACTTC	CASSVGGLAGEQETQYF
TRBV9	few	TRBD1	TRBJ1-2	TGTGCCAGCAGCGCCAGCAGGGGACAGTTCTATGGCTACACCTTC	CASSASRGQFYGYTF
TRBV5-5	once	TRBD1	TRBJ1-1	TGTGCCAGCAGGGAACAGGGGGCAGGCACTGAAGCTTTCTTT	CASREQGAGTEAFF